The 15 T cell receptor beta chains below all came from one sample that was sequenced in a study of shared clonotypes between healthy human individuals (dated by TCRdb to the early 2020s). To prepare the library, the immunoSEQ multiplex PCR assay was applied. Here the immuneACCESS table is served through TCRdb, limited to in-frame sequences with V and J called. Missing clones are a known gap in these copies; in checked studies unresolved V genes cover under half, and the rest lacks a known reason. The sample has millions of clones on record, approximately 93% of them singletons. The ten top clones hold 0.39% of the sample. The sample was naive CD4+ T cells from PBMCs. Sample cell subset or site, as interpreted from the label and publication: CD45RA+ positively selected. These receptors all stem from a man younger than 35 in good health. Some clones in this sample may be carry-over from other donors' samples.

The table lists this clone with a count of one. V is TRBV7-9 and J is TRBJ1-4; D gene uncertain. CDR3 length: 15 residues. Germline CDR1 SEHNR, CDR2 FQNEAQ (reference sequence). Between the trimmed V and J ends, which lost 8 bases and 2 bases, there was a span of 15 bases. CDR3 region: CASGPSSITNEKLFF. The CDR3 region has the DNA TGTGCCAGCGGGCCCTCGTCGATCACTAATGAAAAACTGTTTTTT.

This rearrangement joins TRBV7-3 to TRBJ1-2; perhaps TRBD1 as D (5 bases). The V gene lost 1 base and the J gene lost 13 bases, with 13 bases spanning the gap. Germline loops: CDR1 SGHTA, CDR2 FQGTGA. CDR3 length: 12 amino acids. CDR3 protein: CASSLNGGSRTF. CDR3 sequence (DNA): TGTGCCAGCAGCTTAAACGGGGGGAGCCGCACCTTC.

This chain joins TRBV29-1 and TRBJ2-3; D is unresolved. Germline values: CDR1 SQVTM, CDR2 ANQGSEA. This CDR3 region has 12 residues. Trimming left V 6 bases short and J 6 bases short, with 13 bases between. The CDR3 coding sequence is TGCAGCGTGTCGCCCGTTTTGGATACGCAGTATTTT. Its protein is CSVSPVLDTQYF.

This clone was observed once. This chain joins TRBV9 and TRBJ2-7, with D possibly matching TRBD2 (6 bases). Germline V gene data show CDR1 as SGDLS and CDR2 as YYNGEE. V was clipped by 4 bases and J by 3 bases, with 14 bases between them. The CDR3 length is 14 residues. The CDR3 protein is CASSPSGAHYEQYF. DNA of the CDR3: TGTGCCAGCAGCCCTTCGGGAGCCCACTACGAGCAGTACTTC.

The rearrangement uses TRBV7-2 and TRBJ1-4, with unresolved D. The germline gives CDR1 SGHTA, CDR2 FQGNSA. CDR3 length: 14 amino acids. The V gene lost 2 bases and the J gene lost 4 bases, with 8 bases spanning the gap. The CDR3 sequence: CASSLSVGNEKLFF. CDR3 in DNA: TGTGCCAGCAGCTTATCCGTCGGTAATGAAAAACTGTTTTTT.

The genes are TRBV27 and TRBJ2-5; 7 bases agree with TRBD2. Trimming at V came to 1 base and at J to 5 bases, leaving 7 bases not matched to a gene. CDR1 MNHEY and CDR2 SMNVEV come from the germline V gene (reference sequence). The CDR3 length is 15 residues. CDR3 sequence: CASSLYGGGPETQYF. The CDR3 DNA follows: TGTGCCAGCAGTTTATATGGGGGAGGGCCGGAGACCCAGTACTTC.

A word on this clone: This same CDR3 is encoded by further DNA sequences in the sample. As DNA, the CDR3 is TGCGCCAGCAGCCTCCCGAGCTCCTACAATGAGCAGTTCTTC. This encodes CASSLPSSYNEQFF. The chain couples TRBV5-1 to TRBJ2-1; the D is unclear. This CDR3 is built from 14 residues. The V gene's germline CDR1 is SGHRS and CDR2 YFSETQ. V lost 4 bases and J 0 bases, leaving 8 bases between the germline ends.

J is TRBJ1-2 and V is TRBV5-1; no reliable D call. The V end was cut by 0 bases, the J end by 6 bases, with 9 bases between. Germline V gives CDR1 SGHRS, CDR2 YFSETQ. CDR3 length: 13 residues. CDR3 bases: TGCGCCAGCAGCTTGGGCCAGCTTCATGGCTACACCTTC. This translates into CASSLGQLHGYTF.

The rearrangement uses TRBV28 and TRBJ2-7, with 11 bases aligning to TRBD2. The CDR3 runs 16 residues. V gave up 5 bases and J gave up 5 bases; unmatched junction bases: 11. Germline lookup yields CDR1 MDHEN and CDR2 SYDVKM. CDR3 bases: TGTGCCAGCAGTCCGAAAACTAGCGGGAGATTTCACGAGCAGTACTTC. Amino acids: CASSPKTSGRFHEQYF. Full variable domain (outside the CDR3, taken from reference TRBV28 and TRBJ2-7): DVKVTQSSRYLVKRTGEKVFLECVQDMDHENMFWYRQDPGLGLRLIYFSYDVKMKEKGDIPEGYSVSREKKERFSLILESASTNQTSMYLCASSPKTSGRFHEQYFGPGTRLTVT.

J is TRBJ2-3 and V is TRBV5-4; D not certain. V gave up 1 base and J gave up 6 bases, with 12 bases separating them. The germline gives CDR1 SGHNT, CDR2 YYREEE (reference sequence). The CDR3 covers 14 residues. The CDR3 protein is CASSLSHGMDTQYF. CDR3 DNA: TGTGCCAGCAGCTTGAGTCACGGCATGGATACGCAGTATTTT.

This clone was picked up a small number of times. This sequence joins TRBV28 and TRBJ1-5, with D perhaps matching TRBD1 (5 bases). The CDR3 totals 16 residues. V lost 1 base, J lost 0 bases, and 10 bases lay in between. The V gene's germline CDR1 is MDHEN and CDR2 SYDVKM. This CDR3 is CASSLSRDYSNQPQHF. CDR3 DNA: TGTGCCAGCAGTTTATCCAGGGATTATAGCAATCAGCCCCAGCATTTT.

The J gene is TRBJ2-2, the V gene TRBV5-1; D unclear. The CDR3 runs 15 residues. Germline CDR1 SGHRS, CDR2 YFSETQ. Trimming took off 3 bases at V and 6 bases at J, with 15 bases between the two ends. The CDR3, as DNA: TGCGCCAGCAGCTACATGACCGGTGAGGCCGGGGAGCTGTTTTTT. Translation: CASSYMTGEAGELFF.

The chain carries TRBV18 and TRBJ2-3; D gene ambiguous. CDR1 and CDR2 from the germline V gene are KGHSH and LQKENI. The length of the CDR3 is 12 residues. V lost 6 bases to trimming and J lost 8 bases, with 12 bases between them. The CDR3 DNA reads TGTGCCAGCTCCTTCGACGACCCTACGCAGTATTTT. Translation: CASSFDDPTQYF.

This chain joins TRBV7-3 and TRBJ2-1, with TRBD2 identical over 11 bases. V was clipped by 4 bases and J by 2 bases; unmatched bases: 4. CDR1 is SGHTA, CDR2 FQGTGA, per germline. The CDR3 has 16 amino acids. CDR3 nucleotides: TGTGCCAGCAGCTCCCCGACTAGCGGGGCCTACAATGAGCAGTTCTTC. This sequence encodes CASSSPTSGAYNEQFF.

This clone appeared once. The V call is TRBV6-5, the J call TRBJ2-5; D not certain. Trimming cost V 8 bases and J 5 bases, with 21 bases left between them. CDR3 length equals 15 residues. Germline V gene data show CDR1 as MNHEY and CDR2 as SVGAGI. CDR3 DNA sequence: TGTGCCAGCGGTCCCCTCGCCTTTGATCTTGAGACCCAGTACTTC. It encodes CASGPLAFDLETQYF.